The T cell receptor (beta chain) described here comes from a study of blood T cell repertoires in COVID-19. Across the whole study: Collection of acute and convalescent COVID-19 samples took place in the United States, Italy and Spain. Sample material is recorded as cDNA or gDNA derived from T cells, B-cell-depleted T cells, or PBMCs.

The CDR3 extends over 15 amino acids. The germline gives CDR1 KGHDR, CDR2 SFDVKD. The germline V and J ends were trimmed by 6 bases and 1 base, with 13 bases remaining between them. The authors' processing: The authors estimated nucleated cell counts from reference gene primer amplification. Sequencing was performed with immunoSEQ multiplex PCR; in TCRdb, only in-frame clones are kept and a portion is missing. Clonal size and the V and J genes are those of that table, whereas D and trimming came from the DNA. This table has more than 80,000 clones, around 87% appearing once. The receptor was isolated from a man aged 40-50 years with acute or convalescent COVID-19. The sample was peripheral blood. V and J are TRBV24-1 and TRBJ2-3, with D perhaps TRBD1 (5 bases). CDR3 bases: TGTGCCACCAGTACAGGCTCTACGGGCACAGATACGCAGTATTTT. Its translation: CATSTGSTGTDTQYF.